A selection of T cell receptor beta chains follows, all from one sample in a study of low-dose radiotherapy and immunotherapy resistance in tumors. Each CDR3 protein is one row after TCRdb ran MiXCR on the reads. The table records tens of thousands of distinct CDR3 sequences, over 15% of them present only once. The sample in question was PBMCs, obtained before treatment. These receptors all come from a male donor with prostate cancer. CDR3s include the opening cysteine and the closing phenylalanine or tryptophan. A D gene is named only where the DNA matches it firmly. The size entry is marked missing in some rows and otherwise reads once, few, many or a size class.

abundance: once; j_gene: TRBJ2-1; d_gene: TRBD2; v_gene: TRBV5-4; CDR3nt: TGTGCCAGCAGCCTGCGACTAGCGGCTAACAATGAGCAGTTCTTC; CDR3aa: CASSLRLAANNEQFF
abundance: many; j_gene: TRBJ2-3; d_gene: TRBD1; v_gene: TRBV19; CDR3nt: TGTGCCAGTAGTACCGACCATCTGCCGGGACAGGGGGAGGATACGCAGTATTTT; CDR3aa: CASSTDHLPGQGEDTQYF
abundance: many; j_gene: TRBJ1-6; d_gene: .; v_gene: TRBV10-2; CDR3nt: TGCGCCAGCAGTTTTGGACAGTCGGCGGTCGGTTCACCCCTCCACTTT; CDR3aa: CASSFGQSAVGSPLHF
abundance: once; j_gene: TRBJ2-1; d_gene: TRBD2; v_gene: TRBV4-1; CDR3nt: TGCGCCAGCAGCCAAGATGCCGCCTGGGGAAGCGGGGGGGCCCGCAATGAGCAGTTCTTC; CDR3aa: CASSQDAAWGSGGARNEQFF
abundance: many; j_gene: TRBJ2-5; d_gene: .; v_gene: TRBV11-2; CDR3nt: TGTGCCAGCAGCTTAGGCGGATCAGGGTCGCAAGAGACCCAGTACTTC; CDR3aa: CASSLGGSGSQETQYF
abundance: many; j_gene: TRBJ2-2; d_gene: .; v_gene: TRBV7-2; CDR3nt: TGTGCCAGCAGCCCCACCGGGGAGCTGTTTTTT; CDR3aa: CASSPTGELFF
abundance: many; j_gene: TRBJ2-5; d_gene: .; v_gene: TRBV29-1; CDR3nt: TGCAGCTTTGGTGTCCAAGTAGGGGAGACCCAGTACTTC; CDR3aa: CSFGVQVGETQYF
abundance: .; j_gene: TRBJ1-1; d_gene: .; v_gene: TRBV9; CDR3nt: TGTGCCAGCACCCCATGGGGGGCCAATGAAGCTTTCTTT; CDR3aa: CASTPWGANEAFF
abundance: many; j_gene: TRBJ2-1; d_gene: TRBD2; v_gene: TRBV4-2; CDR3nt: TGTGCCAGCAGCCAGAGCGGGGGGGCCAAGGATGAGCAGTTCTTC; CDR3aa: CASSQSGGAKDEQFF
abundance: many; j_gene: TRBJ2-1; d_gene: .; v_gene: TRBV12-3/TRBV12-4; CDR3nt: TGTGCCAGCAGTTTAGCGCTAGGGGGCAATGAGCAGTTCTTC; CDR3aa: CASSLALGGNEQFF
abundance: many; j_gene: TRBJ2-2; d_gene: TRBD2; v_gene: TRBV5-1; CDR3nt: TGCGCCAGCAGCGCATCCGGGACTAGCGACACCGGGGAGCTGTTTTTT; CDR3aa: CASSASGTSDTGELFF
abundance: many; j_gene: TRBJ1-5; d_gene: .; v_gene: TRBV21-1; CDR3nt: TGTGCCAGCAGCAGACAGGGTAATCAGCCCCAGCATTTT; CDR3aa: CASSRQGNQPQHF
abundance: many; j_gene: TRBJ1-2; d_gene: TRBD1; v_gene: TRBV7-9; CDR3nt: TGTGCCAGCAGCACAGACAGGGACGGCAACTATGGCTACACCTTC; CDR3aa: CASSTDRDGNYGYTF
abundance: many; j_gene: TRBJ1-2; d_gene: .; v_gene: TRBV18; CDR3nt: TGTGCCAGCTCACCACGGGGGATGGATGGCTACACCTTC; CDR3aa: CASSPRGMDGYTF
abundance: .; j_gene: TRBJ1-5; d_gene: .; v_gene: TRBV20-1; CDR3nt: TGCAGTGCTAGAGTGGCAAGTCTTAATCAGCCCCAGCATTTT; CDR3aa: CSARVASLNQPQHF
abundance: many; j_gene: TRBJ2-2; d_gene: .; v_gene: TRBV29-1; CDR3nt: TGCAGCGCCGGGGCCGGGGAGCTGTTTTTT; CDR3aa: CSAGAGELFF
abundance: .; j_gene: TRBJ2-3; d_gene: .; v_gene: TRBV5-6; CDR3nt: TGTGCCAGCAGCTTCCGGAGGACAGAAGAAGATACGCAGTATTTT; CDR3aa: CASSFRRTEEDTQYF
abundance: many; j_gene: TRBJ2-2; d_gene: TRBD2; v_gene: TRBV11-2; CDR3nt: TGTGCCAGCAGCTTCCCAGGGCCATCTAGCGGGGGGGCCACCGGGGAGCTGTTTTTT; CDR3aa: CASSFPGPSSGGATGELFF
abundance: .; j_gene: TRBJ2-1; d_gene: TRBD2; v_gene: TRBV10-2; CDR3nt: TGCGCCAGCGCTAACCTAGCGGGGGGGCGGGGCGCCTACAATGAGCAGTTCTTC; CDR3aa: CASANLAGGRGAYNEQFF
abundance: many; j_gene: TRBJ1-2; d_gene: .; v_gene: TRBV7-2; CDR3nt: TGTGCCAGCAGCTTGACGACAGCTAACTATGGCTACACCTTC; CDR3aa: CASSLTTANYGYTF
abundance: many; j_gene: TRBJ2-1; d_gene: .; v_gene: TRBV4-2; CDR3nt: TGTGCCAGCAGCCAAGATTGGGACGACAGCTCCTACAATGAGCAGTTCTTC; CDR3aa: CASSQDWDDSSYNEQFF
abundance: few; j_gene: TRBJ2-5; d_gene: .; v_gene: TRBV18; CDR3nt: TGTGCCAGCTCACAGGGAATCCACCAAGAGACCCAGTACTTC; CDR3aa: CASSQGIHQETQYF
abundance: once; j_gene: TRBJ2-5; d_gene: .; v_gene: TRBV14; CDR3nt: TGTGCCAGCAGCCAAGAGCGGGGTATAGGAGAGACCCAGTACTTC; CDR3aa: CASSQERGIGETQYF
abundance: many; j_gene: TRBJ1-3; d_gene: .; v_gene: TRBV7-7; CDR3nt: TGTGCCACCAGGCAGGGAATAAAGGTGGGAAACACCATATATTTT; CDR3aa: CATRQGIKVGNTIYF
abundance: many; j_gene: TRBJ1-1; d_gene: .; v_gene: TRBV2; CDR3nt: TGTGCCAGCAGGGACACTGAAGCTTTCTTT; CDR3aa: CASRDTEAFF
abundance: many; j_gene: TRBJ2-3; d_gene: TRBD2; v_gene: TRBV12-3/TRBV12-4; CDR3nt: TGTGCCAGCAGCCTCGGGGGGGCCCCCACAGATACGCAGTATTTT; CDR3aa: CASSLGGAPTDTQYF
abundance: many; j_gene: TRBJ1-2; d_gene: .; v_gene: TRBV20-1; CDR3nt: TGCAGTGCTGAGACCGGTAACTATGGCTACACCTTC; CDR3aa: CSAETGNYGYTF
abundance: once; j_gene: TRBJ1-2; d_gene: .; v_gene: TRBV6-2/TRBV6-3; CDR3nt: TGTGCCAGCAGAGACAGCCCTAACTATGGCTACACCTTC; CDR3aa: CASRDSPNYGYTF
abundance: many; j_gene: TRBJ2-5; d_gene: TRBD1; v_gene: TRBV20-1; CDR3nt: TGCAGTGCCTTGACAGGGGGCCAAGAGACCCAGTACTTC; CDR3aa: CSALTGGQETQYF
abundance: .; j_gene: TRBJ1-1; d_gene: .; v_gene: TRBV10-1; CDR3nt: TGCGCCAGCAGCCCTATGCGGGGTTCGGGAACTGAAGCTTTCTTT; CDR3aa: CASSPMRGSGTEAFF
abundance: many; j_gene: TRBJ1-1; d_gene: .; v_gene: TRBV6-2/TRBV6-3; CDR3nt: TGTGCCAGCAGTGAAGATTGGCGAGGCTTTGAAGCTTTCTTT; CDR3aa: CASSEDWRGFEAFF
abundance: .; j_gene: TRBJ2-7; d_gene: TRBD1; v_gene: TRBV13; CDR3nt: TGTGCCAGCAGCTTGGGACAGCTTCTTTACGAGCAGTACTTC; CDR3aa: CASSLGQLLYEQYF
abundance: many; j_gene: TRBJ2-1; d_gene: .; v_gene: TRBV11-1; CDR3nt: TGTGCCAGCAGCTTCCCCCAGAGCAGTGAGCAGTTCTTC; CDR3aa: CASSFPQSSEQFF
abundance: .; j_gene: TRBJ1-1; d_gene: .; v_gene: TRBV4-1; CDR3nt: TGCGCCAGCATAACACCCACGCGGAGGACTGAAGCTTTCTTT; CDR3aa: CASITPTRRTEAFF
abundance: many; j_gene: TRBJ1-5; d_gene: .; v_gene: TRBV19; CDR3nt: TGTGCCAGTAGTATCGGGCCGGCGCATAGCAATCAGCCCCAGCATTTT; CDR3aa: CASSIGPAHSNQPQHF
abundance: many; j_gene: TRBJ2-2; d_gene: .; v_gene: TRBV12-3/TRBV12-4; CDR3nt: TGTGCCAGCAGTTTAGGGCTACCCGGGGAGCTGTTTTTT; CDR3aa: CASSLGLPGELFF
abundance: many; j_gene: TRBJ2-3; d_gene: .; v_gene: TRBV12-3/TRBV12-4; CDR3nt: TGTGCCAGCAGTCCTAGGGTAGATACGCAGTATTTT; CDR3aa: CASSPRVDTQYF
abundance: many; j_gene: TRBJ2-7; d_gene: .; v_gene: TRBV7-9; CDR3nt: TGTGCCAGCATCACGGACGGGAGCTACGAGCAGTACTTC; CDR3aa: CASITDGSYEQYF
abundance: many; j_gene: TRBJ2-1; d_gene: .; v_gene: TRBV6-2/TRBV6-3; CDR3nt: TGTGCCAGCCCGGGGGGCTCGTTAAATGAGCAGTTCTTC; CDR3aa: CASPGGSLNEQFF